Listed below are T cell receptor beta chains from one sample, sequenced in a study of blood T cell repertoires in COVID-19. The assay was immunoSEQ multiplex PCR, and TCRdb's table has in-frame clones only and misses some. The sample contains roughly 340,000 clones, about nine tenths of which appear only once. Sequenced sample: peripheral blood. These receptors originate from a woman aged 70-85 years with COVID-19, enrolled during active disease. Each CDR3 is given with its conserved first and last residue. D genes are given only for firm matches. Only some rows state a clone size, as once, few, many or a class for expanded clones.

cdr3_nt: TGTGCCAGCAGTCGCCCGGGACAGGGGGCCGGGGAGCTGTTTTTT
cdr3_aa: CASSRPGQGAGELFF
v_call: TRBV27
j_call: TRBJ2-2
clone_size: NA
d_call: TRBD1

cdr3_nt: TGTGCCAGCAGCCTAGTGACTAGCGGGGTGATCGAGCAGTTCTTC
cdr3_aa: CASSLVTSGVIEQFF
v_call: TRBV3-1/TRBV3-2
j_call: TRBJ2-1
clone_size: NA
d_call: TRBD2

cdr3_nt: TGTGCCAGCATCCCCGTAACCGGGACAGGGGGGACGGAGACCCAGTACTTC
cdr3_aa: CASIPVTGTGGTETQYF
v_call: TRBV28
j_call: TRBJ2-5
clone_size: NA
d_call: TRBD1

cdr3_nt: TGTGCCAGCACTCTCCAGGAGGGGTACACCTTC
cdr3_aa: CASTLQEGYTF
v_call: TRBV11-2
j_call: TRBJ1-2
clone_size: NA
d_call: NA

cdr3_nt: TGTGCCAGTAGTATTAGGACAAGAGAGGATCAGCCCCAGCATTTT
cdr3_aa: CASSIRTREDQPQHF
v_call: TRBV19
j_call: TRBJ1-5
clone_size: NA
d_call: NA

cdr3_nt: TGCGCCAGCAGCTCGAAACAGGGGGAAGGTTCACCCCTCCACTTT
cdr3_aa: CASSSKQGEGSPLHF
v_call: TRBV5-1
j_call: TRBJ1-6
clone_size: NA
d_call: TRBD1

cdr3_nt: TGTGCCAGCAAGATGACAGTGGGTGGCGGGGAGCTGTTTTTT
cdr3_aa: CASKMTVGGGELFF
v_call: TRBV2
j_call: TRBJ2-2
clone_size: NA
d_call: NA

cdr3_nt: TGCGCCAGCAGCTTGGAGGAGGGCGAGCGGGGCTACACCTTC
cdr3_aa: CASSLEEGERGYTF
v_call: TRBV5-1
j_call: TRBJ1-2
clone_size: few
d_call: NA

cdr3_nt: TGCGCCAGCAGCCCAGGGATGAACACTGAAGCTTTCTTT
cdr3_aa: CASSPGMNTEAFF
v_call: TRBV4-1
j_call: TRBJ1-1
clone_size: NA
d_call: NA

cdr3_nt: TGTGCCAGCTCACCCATCCCGACAGGGGCGGATGGCTACACCTTC
cdr3_aa: CASSPIPTGADGYTF
v_call: TRBV18
j_call: TRBJ1-2
clone_size: NA
d_call: TRBD1

cdr3_nt: TGTGCCAGCAGTGTCGGACAGGGGGCCGACACCGGGGAGCTGTTTTTT
cdr3_aa: CASSVGQGADTGELFF
v_call: TRBV6-1
j_call: TRBJ2-2
clone_size: once
d_call: TRBD1

cdr3_nt: TGTGCCAGCACGAGTAGAAATGAAAAACTGTTTTTT
cdr3_aa: CASTSRNEKLFF
v_call: TRBV28
j_call: TRBJ1-4
clone_size: NA
d_call: NA

cdr3_nt: TGTGCCAGCAGCCGGGTCGTGGCGGGAGCTGAAGCTTTCTTT
cdr3_aa: CASSRVVAGAEAFF
v_call: TRBV3-1/TRBV3-2
j_call: TRBJ1-1
clone_size: NA
d_call: NA